These T cell receptor beta chains were read from a single sample in a study of CD8 T cells in ankylosing spondylitis. TCRdb re-called the 5' RACE reads through MiXCR, storing one row per CDR3 protein. The profile shows some 240,000 distinct CDR3 sequences, 8% to 9.5% of them singletons. The sequenced sample was blood, either unsorted or a sorted T cell fraction (not recorded which). The receptors here all came from a male donor with ankylosing spondylitis or in good health (not recorded which). Both conserved end residues are part of each CDR3.

J	V	CDR3
TRBJ1-1	TRBV29-1	CSVVQGIMNTEAFF
TRBJ1-1	TRBV7-8	CASSFDRGNTEAFF
TRBJ2-1	TRBV6-5	CASSYEGGAGVHEQFF
TRBJ2-7	TRBV18	CASSPGTSGRLDEQYF
TRBJ2-1	TRBV12-3/TRBV12-4	CASTLTAATYNEQFF
TRBJ2-1	TRBV7-3	CASSPTSVSYNEQFF
TRBJ2-3	TRBV5-1	CASSKTSGTDTQYF
TRBJ2-3	TRBV7-2	CASSAWDRSTDTQYF
TRBJ2-4	TRBV7-2	CASSQYGGAKNIQYF
TRBJ1-4	TRBV5-1	CASSLMTRDEKLFF
TRBJ1-1	TRBV5-1	CASSLRQEPSEAFF
TRBJ2-2	TRBV12-3/TRBV12-4	CASMTTPTTLGGELFF
TRBJ2-3	TRBV7-3	CASQAGAASTDTQYF